Listed here are 20 T cell receptor beta chains from one sample, sequenced in a study of blood T cell repertoires in COVID-19. Profiling relied on immunoSEQ multiplex PCR, and the TCRdb table lists in-frame clones only, not all of them. The table lists over 300,000 clones, around 85% of them singletons. The sample consisted of peripheral blood. The receptors originated from a human donor in a cohort sampled during active COVID-19.

The J gene is TRBJ1-3, the V gene TRBV19; 10 nucleotides match TRBD1. Germline CDR1 is LNHDA and CDR2 is SQIVND (reference sequence). V lost 3 bases and J lost 2; bases outside the gene matches: 4. The CDR3 runs 16 residues. CDR3 nucleotides: TGTGCCAGTAGTATGTTCGACAGGGGGCCTGGAAACACCATATATTTT. Translating it yields CASSMFDRGPGNTIYF. The variable domain in full, completed from reference TRBV19 and TRBJ1-3, reads DGGITQSPKYLFRKEGQNVTLSCEQNLNHDAMYWYRQDPGQGLRLIYYSQIVNDFQKGDIAEGYSVSREKKESFPLTVTSAQKNPTAFYLCASSMFDRGPGNTIYFGEGSWLTVV.

The CDR3 nucleotides are TGTGCCAGCAGCTTTAAGAGAGGGCCCTACGGCTACACCTTC. This encodes CASSFKRGPYGYTF. This chain joins TRBV7-2 and TRBJ1-2; D not resolved. Germline loops: CDR1 SGHTA, CDR2 FQGNSA. The CDR3 is 14 residues long. V lost 3 bases and J 8 bases, leaving 16 bases between the germline ends.

The CDR3 sequence: CASSARGNTIYF. CDR3 coding DNA: TGTGCCAGCAGCGCTAGGGGAAACACCATATATTTT. This rearrangement joins TRBV9 to TRBJ1-3; no firm D call. Per germline, CDR1 SGDLS and CDR2 YYNGEE. V was shortened by 3 bases and J by 4 bases, with 5 bases between the two germline ends. This CDR3 has 12 amino acids.

This clone was observed once. J is TRBJ1-1 and V is TRBV13; D gene ambiguous. The V gene lost 0 bases and the J gene lost 1 base, with 6 bases spanning the gap. CDR1 PRHDT and CDR2 FYEKMQ come from the germline V gene (reference sequence). The CDR3 is 14 amino acids. The CDR3 DNA is TGTGCCAGCAGCTTAGGCCTAAGGAACACTGAAGCTTTCTTT. Translating it yields CASSLGLRNTEAFF.

The gene calls are TRBV19 and TRBJ1-3, with TRBD1 as a possible D gene (5 bases). V lost 9 bases and J lost 0, with 9 bases in between. CDR1 is LNHDA, CDR2 SQIVND, per germline (reference sequence). This CDR3 comprises 13 residues. The CDR3 loop is CASPTVSGNTIYF. In DNA, the CDR3 is TGTGCCAGCCCGACAGTCTCTGGAAACACCATATATTTT.

The chain couples TRBV6-2 or TRBV6-3 to TRBJ1-1, with TRBD1 matching 7 bases. CDR1 and CDR2 from the germline V gene are MNHEY and SVGEGT. The CDR3 has 15 amino acids. The junction had 13 bases not matched to a gene; V was cut back by 6 bases and J by 6 bases. This CDR3 reads CASSRPDRLIPEAFF. The CDR3 DNA is TGTGCCAGCAGCCGCCCGGACAGGCTTATACCTGAAGCTTTCTTT.

The chain's CDR3 is CASSLGGAGTEAFF. For the CDR3, the DNA is TGTGCCAGCAGCTTAGGTGGGGCAGGAACTGAAGCTTTCTTT. The rearrangement links TRBV7-9 to TRBJ1-1; a weak D match, TRBD1 (5 bases). V was cut by 1 base and J by 5 bases, with 11 bases left in between. The CDR3 spans 14 residues. Germline lookup yields CDR1 SEHNR and CDR2 FQNEAQ (reference sequence).

This clone was detected only a few times. This sequence joins TRBV7-9 and TRBJ1-1, with D tentatively TRBD1 (6 bases). With 5 bases removed from V and 1 base from J, the gap between germline ends came to 14 bases. The CDR3 consists of 15 residues. Germline CDR1 reads SEHNR; CDR2 reads FQNEAQ (reference sequence). The CDR3 is CASSLTTGPNTEAFF. The CDR3 coding sequence is TGTGCCAGCAGCCTTACGACAGGCCCGAACACTGAAGCTTTCTTT.

The J gene is TRBJ1-5, the V gene TRBV12-5; D may be TRBD1 (5 bases). The CDR3 is made up of 16 amino acids. Germline values: CDR1 LGHNT, CDR2 FRNRAP. The V and J ends lost 0 bases and 4 bases respectively, with 13 bases between them. The CDR3 is CASGLVPTKGNQPQHF. Written as DNA, the CDR3 is TGTGCTAGTGGTTTGGTACCGACAAAGGGGAATCAGCCCCAGCATTTT.

This clone was found many times. V and J are TRBV24-1 and TRBJ1-5; weak D call: TRBD1 (5 bases). CDR1 and CDR2 from the germline V gene are KGHDR and SFDVKD. This CDR3 is 15 amino acids long. The V and J ends lost 5 bases and 4 bases respectively, with 14 bases between them. CDR3 in amino acids: CATSATSGFNQPQHF. For the CDR3, the DNA is TGTGCCACCAGTGCGACCTCAGGGTTTAATCAGCCCCAGCATTTT.

The chain carries TRBV20-1 and TRBJ2-5; D call uncertain. Germline V gene sequence: CDR1 DFQATT, CDR2 SNEGSKA (reference sequence). V lost 6 bases and J 3 bases, leaving 5 bases between the germline ends. The CDR3 runs to 10 residues. CDR3 in DNA: TGCAGTGCCCAGGAAGAGACCCAGTACTTC. Translation: CSAQEETQYF.

V gene TRBV6-5 combines with J gene TRBJ2-5; a possible D gene is TRBD1 (6 bases). In germline, CDR1 is MNHEY, CDR2 SVGAGI. V was cut by 0 bases and J by 2 bases, with 10 bases left in between. CDR3 length equals 15 residues. The CDR3 bases are TGTGCCAGCAGTTACTCCGGACAGTCACAAGAGACCCAGTACTTC. Encoded protein: CASSYSGQSQETQYF.

The rearrangement joins TRBV2 to TRBJ2-3, with 7 positions matching TRBD1. V was clipped by 2 bases and J by 1 base; unmatched bases: 6. The CDR3 spans 16 residues. The V gene's germline CDR1 is SNHLY and CDR2 FYNNEI. As DNA, the CDR3 is TGTGCCAGCAGTGAAAATAGAGGGGGCGGCACAGATACGCAGTATTTT. Translation gives CASSENRGGGTDTQYF.

For the CDR3, the DNA is TGCGCCAGCAGCTTGGAATCGAGCTCTGGAAACACCATATATTTT. Protein sequence: CASSLESSSGNTIYF. This chain joins TRBV5-1 and TRBJ1-3; D gene uncertain. Trimming removed 0 bases at V and 0 bases at J, with 7 bases between. Per the germline V gene, CDR1 is SGHRS and CDR2 is YFSETQ. This CDR3 has 15 residues.

The V call is TRBV6-5, the J call TRBJ2-7, with TRBD1 as a possible D gene (5 bases). V shed 0 bases and J shed 2 bases, with 8 bases lying between them. CDR3 size: 14 residues. CDR1 MNHEY and CDR2 SVGAGI come from the germline V gene. This CDR3 is CASSYSDTAYEQYF. CDR3 sequence (DNA): TGTGCCAGCAGTTACTCGGACACAGCCTACGAGCAGTACTTC.

This chain joins TRBV9 and TRBJ1-2; D remains unclear. The length of the CDR3 is 14 residues. Trimming took 4 bases from V and 5 from J, leaving 15 bases between them. Germline CDR1 reads SGDLS; CDR2 reads YYNGEE. The CDR3 protein is CASSPPGAVYGYTF. CDR3 in DNA: TGTGCCAGCAGCCCACCAGGCGCCGTTTATGGCTACACCTTC. The variable domain in full, with the rest retrieved from reference TRBV9 and TRBJ1-2, is DSGVTQTPKHLITATGQRVTLRCSPRSGDLSVYWYQQSLDQGLQFLIQYYNGEERAKGNILERFSAQQFPDLHSELNLSSLELGDSALYFCASSPPGAVYGYTFGSGTRLTVV.

The rearrangement uses TRBV19 and TRBJ1-3; the D gene is possibly TRBD1 (6 bases). Trimming took 7 bases from V and 6 from J, leaving 13 bases between them. Per the germline V gene, CDR1 is LNHDA and CDR2 is SQIVND (reference sequence). This CDR3 region has 13 residues. The CDR3, as DNA: TGTGCCAGTATCTTACAGGGCGAAAACACCATATATTTT. This codes for CASILQGENTIYF.

The chain links TRBV7-2 to TRBJ2-4; D may be TRBD2 (5 bases). Between the trimmed V and J ends, which lost 6 bases and 5 bases, there was a span of 23 bases. The CDR3 loop spans 17 amino acids. Germline V CDR1 and CDR2: SGHTA, FQGNSA. The CDR3 is CASSPPGVISEENIQYF. The CDR3 region has the DNA TGTGCCAGCAGTCCCCCCGGGGTTATTTCCGAGGAAAACATTCAGTACTTC.

Concerning this clone itself: One junction end disagrees with the germline gene, perhaps due to a read error. The chain joins TRBV7-3 to TRBJ2-1; maybe TRBD1 (6 bases). The germline gives CDR1 SGHTA, CDR2 FQGTGA. This CDR3 region has 15 residues. The CDR3 sequence: CASSLNAGAYNEQFF. The CDR3 DNA is TGTGCCAGCAGCTTAAATGCAGGGGCCTATAATGAGCAGTTCTTC.

This chain joins TRBV15 and TRBJ2-7, with D perhaps matching TRBD2 (5 bases). The CDR3 has 13 amino acids. Trimming left V 1 base short and J 3 bases short, with 7 bases between. The germline gives CDR1 LNHNV, CDR2 YYDKDF (reference sequence). This chain's CDR3 is CATSRGTGYEQYF. CDR3 nucleotide sequence: TGTGCCACCAGCAGAGGGACTGGCTACGAGCAGTACTTC.